A single T cell receptor beta chain is shown here with its context. The antigen is not known. Germline and junction disagree at one end, which may indicate a read error. The data were obtained in a study of vaccination and CD4 T cells after COVID-19. This CDR3 has 13 residues. The V gene's germline CDR1 is MNHNS and CDR2 SASEGT. Treatment: roughly ten-day PBMC culture with coronavirus spike peptide pools or control peptides (ViraFEST assay). Oncomine TCR Beta short-read sequencing was applied to DNA from cultured CD4+ T cells. In TCRdb, the PCR reads were re-called with MiXCR into one record per CDR3 protein. The sample lists around 14,000 distinct CDR3 sequences, roughly 58% occurring once.

This clonotype was sampled from a human donor who had recovered from COVID-19. The gene calls are TRBV6-1 and TRBJ2-1, with a tentative D call TRBD2 (6 bases). The sample comprised CD4+ T cells from blood, cultured in vitro. In DNA form, the CDR3 reads TGTGCCAGCAGTACTTCTAGCGTTCCACCATGGGACTTC. Amino acid sequence: CASSTSSVPPWDF.